The 20 T cell receptor beta chains presented below share a single source sample, sequenced in a study of regulatory T cells in long-lasting Graves disease. Documented time point: persistent/refractory GD, antithyroid drugs over 5 years with positive TRAb. PBMC RNA was the source of the TCR library. Sequencing libraries for TCR beta were prepared with iRepertoire HTBI primers and Arm-PCR of CDR3 regions. TCRdb itself ran the multiplex PCR reads through MiXCR, one entry per CDR3 protein. The sample holds roughly 500,000 distinct CDR3 sequences, 20% to 25% seen once. The material was peripheral blood mononuclear cells (PBMCs), obtained when the disease was refractory, from a patient treated with antithyroid drugs. The receptors were gathered from a female donor with Graves disease.

This chain links TRBV12-3 or TRBV12-4 with TRBJ1-5; tentatively, D is TRBD1 (6 bases). There are 20 residues in the CDR3. V gave up 6 bases and J gave up 5 bases, with 32 bases separating them. The CDR3 nucleotides read TGTGCCAGCAGCAAAAGGGGTTGGCTTTTTGCCGACGCAGGGGATCAGCCCCAGCATTTT. Translation gives CASSKRGWLFADAGDQPQHF.

This chain connects TRBV12-3 or TRBV12-4 to TRBJ2-1, with D uncertain. The CDR3 contains 16 residues. Trimming took off 1 base at V and 0 bases at J, with 10 bases between the two ends. The CDR3: CASSLESLSSYNEQFF. The DNA of the CDR3 is TGTGCCAGCAGTTTAGAGTCTTTGAGCTCCTACAATGAGCAGTTCTTC.

This chain links TRBV5-5 with TRBJ2-4, with D unresolved. This CDR3 has 14 amino acids. V gave up 4 bases and J gave up 13 bases, with 21 bases separating them. CDR1 and CDR2 from the germline V gene are SGHKS and YYEKEE (reference sequence). Written as DNA, the CDR3 is TGTGCCAGCAGCGGATGGGTGGACGCAGGCCCCCAGTACTTC. This translates into CASSGWVDAGPQYF.

This clonotype turned up a few times. This chain connects TRBV28 to TRBJ2-4; D not certain. Trimming pared 5 bases from V and 11 bases from J, leaving 13 bases between. The CDR3 extends over 12 amino acids. Germline V gene lookup returns CDR1 MDHEN and CDR2 SYDVKM. The CDR3, as DNA: TGTGCCAGCAGTCCCCGACCAGCCCTTCAGTACTTC. This codes for CASSPRPALQYF.

This clonotype showed up many times. V is TRBV7-2 and J is TRBJ2-5; 7 bases align to TRBD1. Germline lookup yields CDR1 SGHTA and CDR2 FQGNSA. With V trimmed by 5 bases and J by 6 bases, 6 bases remained unmatched. This CDR3 has 13 amino acids. The CDR3 region has the DNA TGTGCCAGCAGCCCGGGACAGTCACAGACCCAGTACTTC. This translates into CASSPGQSQTQYF. Full variable domain (remainder filled in from reference TRBV7-2 and TRBJ2-5): GAGVSQSPSNKVTEKGKDVELRCDPISGHTALYWYRQSLGQGLEFLIYFQGNSAPDKSGLPSDRFSAERTGGSVSTLTIQRTQQEDSAVYLCASSPGQSQTQYFGPGTRLLVL.

This clonotype was detected a few times. V is TRBV10-3 and J is TRBJ1-5; no reliable D call. The V gene lost 0 bases and the J gene lost 0 bases, with 6 bases spanning the gap. There are 15 residues in the CDR3. In germline, CDR1 is ENHRY, CDR2 SYGVKD. The CDR3 reads CAISESSGSNQPQHF. CDR3 DNA sequence: TGTGCCATCAGTGAGTCTAGCGGTAGCAATCAGCCCCAGCATTTT.

This clonotype was counted many times. The chain joins TRBV12-3 or TRBV12-4 to TRBJ1-1; D not resolved. The CDR3 extends over 13 amino acids. Trimming stripped 6 bases from V and 1 base from J, with 9 bases between. The CDR3 nucleotides are TGTGCCAGCAGCTTCGGGGAGAACACTGAAGCTTTCTTT. It is translated as CASSFGENTEAFF.

This clonotype was recorded a few times. The gene calls are TRBV4-1 and TRBJ2-4, with D tentatively TRBD1 (6 bases). Trimming took off 4 bases at V and 4 bases at J, with 11 bases between the two ends. Germline V gene sequence: CDR1 MGHRA, CDR2 YSYEKL. CDR3 size: 14 residues. The CDR3 region is CASSPSGQKNIQYF. The DNA for the CDR3 is TGCGCCAGCAGCCCGAGCGGACAGAAAAACATTCAGTACTTC.

This clonotype was seen at least ten times. The chain carries TRBV2 and TRBJ1-4; D unresolved. V was clipped by 6 bases and J by 6 bases, with 14 bases between them. Germline CDR1 reads SNHLY; CDR2 reads FYNNEI. The CDR3 covers 14 residues. As DNA, the CDR3 is TGTGCCAGCAGCTCACTCGGGTTGGATGAAAAACTGTTTTTT. It yields the protein CASSSLGLDEKLFF.

The chain couples TRBV3-1 to TRBJ2-7, with TRBD2 matching over 11 bases. V shed 4 bases, J shed 5 bases, and the junction held 7 bases outside the gene matches. The germline V gene has CDR1 LGHDT and CDR2 YNNKEL (reference sequence). The CDR3 totals 15 residues. CDR3 sequence (DNA): TGTGCCAGCAGCCCACTAGCGGGAGCGTCCCACGAGCAGTACTTC. Residues: CASSPLAGASHEQYF.

This clonotype was recorded many times. This chain joins TRBV5-6 and TRBJ1-2; TRBD1 agrees at 7 bases. Germline assignment: CDR1 SGHDT and CDR2 YYEEEE. J was trimmed by 9 bases and V by 4 bases; bases with no gene match: 12. The CDR3 covers 14 residues. CDR3 sequence: CASSEEQGLRSYTF. As DNA, the CDR3 is TGTGCCAGCAGCGAAGAACAGGGGTTGAGGAGCTACACCTTC.

This clonotype was seen a few times. The rearrangement joins TRBV3-1 to TRBJ2-5, with 12 bases matching TRBD2. V shed 5 bases and J 4 bases; nucleotides not matched to a gene: 14. CDR1 and CDR2 (germline): LGHDT, YNNKEL (reference sequence). The length of the CDR3 is 18 residues. CDR3 in amino acids: CASSSQLAGGRAAETQYF. The CDR3 nucleotides are TGTGCCAGCAGCTCCCAACTAGCGGGGGGACGAGCTGCAGAGACCCAGTACTTC.

This clonotype was seen at least ten times. The chain joins TRBV12-3 or TRBV12-4 to TRBJ1-2; D gene ambiguous. The ends were cut back, 3 bases at V and 4 bases at J, with 9 bases in the middle. CDR3 length equals 13 residues. The CDR3 spells CASSFGDFYGYTF. The CDR3 DNA is TGTGCCAGCAGTTTCGGGGATTTCTATGGCTACACCTTC.

The V gene is TRBV6-1, the J gene TRBJ2-7; D is undetermined. The CDR3 totals 16 residues. Germline CDR1 reads MNHNS; CDR2 reads SASEGT. V lost 6 bases to trimming and J lost 2 bases, with 20 bases between them. DNA for the CDR3: TGTGCCAGCAGCCACGGCCTAGAAACTCGAACCTACGAGCAGTACTTC. Translated: CASSHGLETRTYEQYF.

This sequence joins TRBV28 and TRBJ2-3; TRBD2 agrees at 11 bases. The V segment lost 5 bases and the J segment 1 base; nucleotides outside the gene matches: 2. The CDR3 has 15 residues. Per germline, CDR1 MDHEN and CDR2 SYDVKM. This CDR3 is CASSLTSGGTDTQYF. In nucleotides, the CDR3 is TGTGCCAGCAGTCTGACTAGCGGGGGCACAGATACGCAGTATTTT.

This clonotype was detected ten times or more. The gene calls are TRBV6-5 and TRBJ1-6, with no clear D. Trimming pared 2 bases from V and 8 bases from J, leaving 10 bases between. The CDR3 is 14 residues long. Germline values: CDR1 MNHEY, CDR2 SVGAGI. This chain's CDR3 is CASSYEGSDSPLHF. CDR3 bases: TGTGCCAGCAGTTACGAAGGAAGTGATTCACCCCTCCACTTT.

This clonotype has ten or more counts. V and J are TRBV27 and TRBJ2-7, with TRBD2 identical over 8 bases. With V trimmed by 3 bases and J by 0 bases, 4 bases remained unmatched. Per the germline V gene, CDR1 is MNHEY and CDR2 is SMNVEV (reference sequence). This CDR3 contains 15 residues. DNA for the CDR3: TGTGCCAGCAGTTTTGGGCGGGGGGACTCCTACGAGCAGTACTTC. Amino acid sequence: CASSFGRGDSYEQYF.

The genes are TRBV19 and TRBJ1-4, with unresolved D. Germline V gene data show CDR1 as LNHDA and CDR2 as SQIVND (reference sequence). Deletions cut 1 base from V and 8 bases from J, with 5 bases between. CDR3 length equals 12 residues. The CDR3 region is CASSIAQEKLFF. In DNA form, the CDR3 reads TGTGCCAGTAGTATAGCGCAAGAAAAACTGTTTTTT. The whole variable domain, remainder taken from reference TRBV19 and TRBJ1-4, is DGGITQSPKYLFRKEGQNVTLSCEQNLNHDAMYWYRQDPGQGLRLIYYSQIVNDFQKGDIAEGYSVSREKKESFPLTVTSAQKNPTAFYLCASSIAQEKLFFGSGTQLSVL.

Turning to this clonotype: A much more abundant neighbour one base away suggests this may be a read error. The rearrangement uses TRBV28 and TRBJ2-7, with 11 bases that match TRBD1. The CDR3 covers 15 residues. CDR1 is MDHEN, CDR2 SYDVKM, per germline. The CDR3 coding sequence is TGTGTCAGCAGGGTGGGGACAGGGGGTTCCCACGAGCAGTACTTC. Protein sequence: CVSRVGTGGSHEQYF.

The chain couples TRBV12-3 or TRBV12-4 to TRBJ2-1; perhaps TRBD2 as D (5 bases). V was cut by 7 bases and J by 4 bases, with 14 bases left in between. CDR3 size: 14 residues. The chain's CDR3 is CASTRWEHYNEQFF. For the CDR3, the DNA is TGTGCCAGCACCCGATGGGAGCATTACAATGAGCAGTTCTTC.